This T cell receptor (beta chain) was recorded in a study of T cell changes during pregnancy in multiple sclerosis (dated by TCRdb to about 2019). As for the study more broadly: The study examined how the T cell repertoire changed over the course of pregnancy in women with multiple sclerosis.

In regard to this clone: Its antigen has not been determined. Per-base qualities were not stored, and no clone one base away is much larger.

Receptors were amplified or captured by the immunoSEQ multiplex PCR assay. TCRdb retrieved this table from immuneACCESS and kept in-frame rearrangements only. Not all clones are present; in checked studies, unresolved V genes account for under half, and no reason is known for the remainder. The sample table contains about 16,000 clones; only one count was recorded for 95% to 96% of them. The top ten constitute roughly 1% of the sample. The source material was peripheral blood, sampled in the third trimester of pregnancy. This TCR derives from a female donor with multiple sclerosis, enrolled in a pregnancy study.

The DNA sequence reads TGTGCCAGCAGCCAACCCGATCGGAGAGATACGCAGTATTTT. The translation is CASSQPDRRDTQYF. The chain couples TRBV6-5 to TRBJ2-3; the D gene lacks a confident call. The CDR3 measures 14 amino acids from cysteine to phenylalanine. Of all the DNA, just the CDR3 is kept, 42 bases in frame from base 1. The junction carries 15 bases between V and J, which are trimmed by 6 bases and 5 bases respectively. Reading the germline V gene gives CDR1 MNHEY and CDR2 SVGAGI.